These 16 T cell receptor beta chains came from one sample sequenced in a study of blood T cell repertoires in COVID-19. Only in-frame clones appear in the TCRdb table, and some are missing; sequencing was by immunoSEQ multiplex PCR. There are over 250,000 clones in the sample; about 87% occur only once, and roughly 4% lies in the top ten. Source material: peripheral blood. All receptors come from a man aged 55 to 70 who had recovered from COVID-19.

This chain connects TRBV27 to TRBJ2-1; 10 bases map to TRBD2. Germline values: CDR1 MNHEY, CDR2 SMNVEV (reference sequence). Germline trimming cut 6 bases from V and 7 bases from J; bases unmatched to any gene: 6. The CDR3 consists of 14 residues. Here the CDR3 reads CASSGLADLNEQFF. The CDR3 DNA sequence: TGTGCCAGCAGCGGACTAGCGGACTTAAATGAGCAGTTCTTC.

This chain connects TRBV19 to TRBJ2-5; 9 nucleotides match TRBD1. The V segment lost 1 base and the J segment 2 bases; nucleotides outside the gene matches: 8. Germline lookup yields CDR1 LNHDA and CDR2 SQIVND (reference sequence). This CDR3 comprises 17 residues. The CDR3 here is CASSIAVGTGQQETQYF. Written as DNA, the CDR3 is TGTGCCAGTAGTATAGCGGTCGGGACAGGGCAACAAGAGACCCAGTACTTC.

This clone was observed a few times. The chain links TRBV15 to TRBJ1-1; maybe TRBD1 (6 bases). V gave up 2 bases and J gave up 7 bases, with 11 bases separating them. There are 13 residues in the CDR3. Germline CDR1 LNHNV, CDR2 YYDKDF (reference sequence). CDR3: CATSRPWDIEAFF. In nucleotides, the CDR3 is TGTGCCACCAGCAGACCTTGGGACATTGAAGCTTTCTTT.

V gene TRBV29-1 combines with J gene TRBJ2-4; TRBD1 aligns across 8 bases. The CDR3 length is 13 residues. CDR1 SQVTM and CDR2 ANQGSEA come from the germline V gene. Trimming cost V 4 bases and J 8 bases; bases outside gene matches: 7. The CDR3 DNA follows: TGCAGCGTTGGTGCGGCAGGGGGCGACATTCAGTACTTC. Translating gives CSVGAAGGDIQYF.

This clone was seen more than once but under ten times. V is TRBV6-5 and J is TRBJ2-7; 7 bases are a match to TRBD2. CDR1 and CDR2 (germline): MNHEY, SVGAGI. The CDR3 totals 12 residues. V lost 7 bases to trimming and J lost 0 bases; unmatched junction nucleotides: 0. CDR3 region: CASKRGSYEQYF. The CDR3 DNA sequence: TGTGCCAGCAAGCGGGGCTCCTACGAGCAGTACTTC.

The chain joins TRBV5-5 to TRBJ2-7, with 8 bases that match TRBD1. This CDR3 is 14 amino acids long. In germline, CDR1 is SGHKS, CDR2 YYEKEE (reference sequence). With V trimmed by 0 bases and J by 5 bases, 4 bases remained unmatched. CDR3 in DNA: TGTGCCAGCAGCTTGGGCACAGGGGGAAACGAGCAGTACTTC. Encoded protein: CASSLGTGGNEQYF. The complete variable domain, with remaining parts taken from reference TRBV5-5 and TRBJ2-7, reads DAGVTQSPTHLIKTRGQQVTLRCSPISGHKSVSWYQQVLGQGPQFIFQYYEKEERGRGNFPDRFSARQFPNYSSELNVNALLLGDSALYLCASSLGTGGNEQYFGPGTRLTVT.

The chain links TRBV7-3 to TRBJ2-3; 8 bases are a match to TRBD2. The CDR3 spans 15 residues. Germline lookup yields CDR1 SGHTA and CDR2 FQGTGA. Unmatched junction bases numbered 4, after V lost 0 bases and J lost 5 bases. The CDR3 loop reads CASSLTAGVRDTQYF. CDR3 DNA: TGTGCCAGCAGCTTAACAGCGGGGGTGAGAGATACGCAGTATTTT.

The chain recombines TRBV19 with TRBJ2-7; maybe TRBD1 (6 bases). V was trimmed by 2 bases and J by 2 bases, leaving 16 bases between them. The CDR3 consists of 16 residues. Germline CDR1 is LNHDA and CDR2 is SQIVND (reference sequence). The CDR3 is CASSISGPGQTYEQYF. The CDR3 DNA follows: TGTGCCAGTAGTATATCGGGCCCGGGACAAACCTACGAGCAGTACTTC.

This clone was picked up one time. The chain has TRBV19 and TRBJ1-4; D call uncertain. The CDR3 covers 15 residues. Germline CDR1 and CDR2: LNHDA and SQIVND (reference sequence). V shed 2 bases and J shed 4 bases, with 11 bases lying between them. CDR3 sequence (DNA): TGTGCCAGTAGTATAAGTTCTGCCAGTAATGAAAAACTGTTTTTT. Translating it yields CASSISSASNEKLFF.

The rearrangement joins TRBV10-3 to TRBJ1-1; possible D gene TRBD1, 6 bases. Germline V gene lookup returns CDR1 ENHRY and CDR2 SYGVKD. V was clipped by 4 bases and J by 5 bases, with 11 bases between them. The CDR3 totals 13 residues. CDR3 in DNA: TGTGCCATCAGTGCTGGACAGTTTACTGAAGCTTTCTTT. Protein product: CAISAGQFTEAFF.

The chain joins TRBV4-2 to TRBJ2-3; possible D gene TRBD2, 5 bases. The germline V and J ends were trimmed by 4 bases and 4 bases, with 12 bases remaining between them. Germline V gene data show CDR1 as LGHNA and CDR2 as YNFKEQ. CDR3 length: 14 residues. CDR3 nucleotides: TGTGCCAGCAGCCCCCGGACTGGGGCAGATACGCAGTATTTT. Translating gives CASSPRTGADTQYF.

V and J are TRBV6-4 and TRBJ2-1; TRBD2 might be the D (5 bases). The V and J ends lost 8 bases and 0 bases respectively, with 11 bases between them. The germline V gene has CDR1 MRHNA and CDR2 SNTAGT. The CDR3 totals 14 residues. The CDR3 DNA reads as TGTGCCAGCCAAGCGGATTACTCCTACAATGAGCAGTTCTTC. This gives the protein CASQADYSYNEQFF.

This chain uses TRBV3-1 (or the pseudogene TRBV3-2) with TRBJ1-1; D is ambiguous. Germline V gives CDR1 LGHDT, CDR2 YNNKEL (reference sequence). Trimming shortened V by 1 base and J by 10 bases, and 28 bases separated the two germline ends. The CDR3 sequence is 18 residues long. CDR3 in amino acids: CASSQGPTRGPNHSGAFF. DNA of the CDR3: TGTGCCAGCAGCCAAGGCCCCACTAGAGGACCAAACCATTCAGGAGCTTTCTTT.

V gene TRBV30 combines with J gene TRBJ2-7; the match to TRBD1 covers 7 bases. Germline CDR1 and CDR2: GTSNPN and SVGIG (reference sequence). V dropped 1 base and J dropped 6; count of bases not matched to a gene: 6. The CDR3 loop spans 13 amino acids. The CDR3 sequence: CAWSGNRGAEQYF. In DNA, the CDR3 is TGTGCCTGGAGTGGCAACAGGGGAGCCGAGCAGTACTTC.

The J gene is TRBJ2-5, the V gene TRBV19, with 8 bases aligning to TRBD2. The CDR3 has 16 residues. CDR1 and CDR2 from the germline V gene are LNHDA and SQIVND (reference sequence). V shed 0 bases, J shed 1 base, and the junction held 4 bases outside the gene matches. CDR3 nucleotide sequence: TGTGCCAGTAGTATAGAGAGCGGGGGAACCCAAGAGACCCAGTACTTC. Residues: CASSIESGGTQETQYF. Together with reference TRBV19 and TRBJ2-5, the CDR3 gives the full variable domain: DGGITQSPKYLFRKEGQNVTLSCEQNLNHDAMYWYRQDPGQGLRLIYYSQIVNDFQKGDIAEGYSVSREKKESFPLTVTSAQKNPTAFYLCASSIESGGTQETQYFGPGTRLLVL.

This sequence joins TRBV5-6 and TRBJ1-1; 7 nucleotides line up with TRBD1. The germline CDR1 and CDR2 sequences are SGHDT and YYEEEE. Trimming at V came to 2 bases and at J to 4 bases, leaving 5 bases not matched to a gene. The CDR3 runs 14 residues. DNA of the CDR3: TGTGCCAGCAGCTTCCTGGGACAGACCACTGAAGCTTTCTTT. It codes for CASSFLGQTTEAFF.